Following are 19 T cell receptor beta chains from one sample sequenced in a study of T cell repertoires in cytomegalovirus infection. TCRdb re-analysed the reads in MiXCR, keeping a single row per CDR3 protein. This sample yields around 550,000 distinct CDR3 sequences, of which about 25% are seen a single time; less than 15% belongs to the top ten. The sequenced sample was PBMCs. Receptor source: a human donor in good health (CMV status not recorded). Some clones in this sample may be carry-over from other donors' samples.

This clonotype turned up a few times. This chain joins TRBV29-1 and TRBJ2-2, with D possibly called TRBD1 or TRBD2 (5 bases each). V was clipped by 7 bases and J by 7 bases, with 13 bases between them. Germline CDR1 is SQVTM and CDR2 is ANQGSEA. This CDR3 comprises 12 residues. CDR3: CSATGTYGELFF. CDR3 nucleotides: TGCAGCGCTACCGGGACGTACGGGGAGCTGTTTTTT.

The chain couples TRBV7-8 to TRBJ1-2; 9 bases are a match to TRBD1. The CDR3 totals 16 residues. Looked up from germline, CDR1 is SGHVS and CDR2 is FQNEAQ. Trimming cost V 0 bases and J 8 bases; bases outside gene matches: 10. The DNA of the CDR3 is TGTGCCAGCAGCTTAGCGTGGGACAGGGCTGGGGGAGGCTACACCTTC. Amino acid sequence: CASSLAWDRAGGGYTF.

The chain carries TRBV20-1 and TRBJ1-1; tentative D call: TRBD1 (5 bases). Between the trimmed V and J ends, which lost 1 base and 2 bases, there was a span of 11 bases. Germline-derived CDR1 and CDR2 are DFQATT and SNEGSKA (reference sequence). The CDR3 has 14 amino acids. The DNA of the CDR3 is TGCAGTGCTAGAGGTCTGAGGGACAACACTGAAGCTTTCTTT. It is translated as CSARGLRDNTEAFF.

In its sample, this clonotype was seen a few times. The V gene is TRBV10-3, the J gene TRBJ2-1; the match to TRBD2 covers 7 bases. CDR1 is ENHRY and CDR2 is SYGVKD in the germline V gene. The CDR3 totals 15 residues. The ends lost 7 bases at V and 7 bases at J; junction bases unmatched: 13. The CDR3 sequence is CAITRGLAVGNEQFF. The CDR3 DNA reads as TGTGCCATCACTCGTGGGCTAGCGGTGGGGAATGAGCAGTTCTTC.

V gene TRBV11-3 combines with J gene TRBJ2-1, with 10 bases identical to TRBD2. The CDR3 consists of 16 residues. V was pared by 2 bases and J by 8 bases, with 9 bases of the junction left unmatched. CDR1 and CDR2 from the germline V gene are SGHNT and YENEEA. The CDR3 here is CASSLRLAGGRDEQFF. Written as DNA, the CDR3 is TGTGCCAGCAGCTTAAGACTAGCGGGTGGGAGGGATGAGCAGTTCTTC. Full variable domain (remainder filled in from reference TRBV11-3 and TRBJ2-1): EAGVVQSPRYKIIEKKQPVAFWCNPISGHNTLYWYLQNLGQGPELLIRYENEEAVDDSQLPKDRFSAERLKGVDSTLKIQPAELGDSAVYLCASSLRLAGGRDEQFFGPGTRLTVL.

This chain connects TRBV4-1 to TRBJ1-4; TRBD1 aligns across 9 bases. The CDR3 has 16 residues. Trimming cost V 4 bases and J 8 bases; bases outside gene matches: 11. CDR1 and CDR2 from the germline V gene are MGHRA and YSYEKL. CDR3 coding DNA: TGCGCCAGCAGCCCTGGCACCGGGACAGGGCGGGAAAAACTGTTTTTT. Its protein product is CASSPGTGTGREKLFF.

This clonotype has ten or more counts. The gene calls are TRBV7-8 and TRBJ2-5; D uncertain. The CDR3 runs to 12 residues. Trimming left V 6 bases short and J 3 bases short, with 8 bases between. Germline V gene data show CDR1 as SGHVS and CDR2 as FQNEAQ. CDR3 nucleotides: TGTGCCAGCAGGCCTCGTGAAGAGACCCAGTACTTC. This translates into CASRPREETQYF. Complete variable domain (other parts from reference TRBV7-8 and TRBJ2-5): GAGVSQSPRYKVAKRGQDVALRCDPISGHVSLFWYQQALGQGPEFLTYFQNEAQLDKSGLPSDRFFAERPEGSVSTLKIQRTQQEDSAVYLCASRPREETQYFGPGTRLLVL.

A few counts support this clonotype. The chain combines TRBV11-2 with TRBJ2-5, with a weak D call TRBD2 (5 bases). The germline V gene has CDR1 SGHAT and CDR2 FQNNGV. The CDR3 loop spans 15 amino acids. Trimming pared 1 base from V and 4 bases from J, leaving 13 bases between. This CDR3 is CASSLAFGGRETQYF. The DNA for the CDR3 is TGTGCCAGCAGCTTAGCCTTTGGCGGGCGAGAGACCCAGTACTTC.

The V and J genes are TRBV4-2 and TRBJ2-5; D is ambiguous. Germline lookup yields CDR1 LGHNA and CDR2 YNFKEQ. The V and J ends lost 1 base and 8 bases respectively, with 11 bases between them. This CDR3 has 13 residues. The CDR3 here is CASSQGLALTQYF. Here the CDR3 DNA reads TGTGCCAGCAGCCAAGGTCTCGCCTTAACCCAGTACTTC.

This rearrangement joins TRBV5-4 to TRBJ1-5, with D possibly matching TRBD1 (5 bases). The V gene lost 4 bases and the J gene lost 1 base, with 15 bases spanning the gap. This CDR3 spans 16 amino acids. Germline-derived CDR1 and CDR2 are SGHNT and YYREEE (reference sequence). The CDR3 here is CASSATPGTSNQPQHF. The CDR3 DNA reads TGTGCCAGCAGCGCTACCCCGGGGACGAGCAATCAGCCCCAGCATTTT.

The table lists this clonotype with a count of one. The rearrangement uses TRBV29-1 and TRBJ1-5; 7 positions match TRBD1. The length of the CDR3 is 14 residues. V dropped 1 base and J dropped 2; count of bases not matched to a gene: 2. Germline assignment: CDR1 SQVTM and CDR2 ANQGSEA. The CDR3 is CSVEGGTGNQPQHF. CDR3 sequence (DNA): TGCAGCGTTGAAGGTGGGACAGGCAATCAGCCCCAGCATTTT.

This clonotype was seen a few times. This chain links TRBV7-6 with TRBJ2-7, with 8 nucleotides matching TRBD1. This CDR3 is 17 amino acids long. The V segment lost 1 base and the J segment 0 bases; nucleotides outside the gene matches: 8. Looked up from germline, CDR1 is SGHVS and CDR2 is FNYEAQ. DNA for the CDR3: TGTGCCAGCAGCTTAGGACCTCAGGGGGCGAACTCCTACGAGCAGTACGTC. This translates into CASSLGPQGANSYEQYV.

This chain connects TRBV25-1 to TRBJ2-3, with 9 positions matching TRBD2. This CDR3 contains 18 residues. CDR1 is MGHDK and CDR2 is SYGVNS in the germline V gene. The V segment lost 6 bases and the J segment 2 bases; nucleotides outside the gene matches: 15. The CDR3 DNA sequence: TGTGCCAGCAGACCTCCCGCGGGAGGGCCTCGGGACACAGATACGCAGTATTTT. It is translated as CASRPPAGGPRDTDTQYF.

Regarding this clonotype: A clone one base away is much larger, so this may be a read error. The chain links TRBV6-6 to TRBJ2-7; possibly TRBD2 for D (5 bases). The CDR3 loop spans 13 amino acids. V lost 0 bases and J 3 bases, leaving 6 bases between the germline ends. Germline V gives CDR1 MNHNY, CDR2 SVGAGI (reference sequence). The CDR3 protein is CASSYSAGYEQYV. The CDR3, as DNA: TGTGCCAGCAGTTACTCGGCGGGCTACGAGCAGTACGTC.

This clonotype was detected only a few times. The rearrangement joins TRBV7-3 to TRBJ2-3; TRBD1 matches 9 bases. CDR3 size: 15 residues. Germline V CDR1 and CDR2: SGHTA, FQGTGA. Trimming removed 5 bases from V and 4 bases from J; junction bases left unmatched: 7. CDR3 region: CASSPGTGPADTQYF. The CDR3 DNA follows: TGTGCCAGCAGCCCCGGGACAGGGCCGGCAGATACGCAGTATTTT.

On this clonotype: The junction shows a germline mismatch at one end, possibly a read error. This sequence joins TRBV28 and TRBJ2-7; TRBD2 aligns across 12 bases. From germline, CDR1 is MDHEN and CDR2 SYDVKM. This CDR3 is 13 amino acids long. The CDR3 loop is CASLTSGRHLKNF. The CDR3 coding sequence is TGTGCCAGCCTTACTAGCGGGAGGCATCTCAAGAACTTC.

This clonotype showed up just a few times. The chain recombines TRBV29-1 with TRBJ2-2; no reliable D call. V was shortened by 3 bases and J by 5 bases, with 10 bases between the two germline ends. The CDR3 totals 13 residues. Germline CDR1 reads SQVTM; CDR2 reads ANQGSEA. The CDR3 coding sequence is TGCAGCGTTGATTCTCTAGGGACCGGGGAGCTGTTTTTT. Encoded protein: CSVDSLGTGELFF.

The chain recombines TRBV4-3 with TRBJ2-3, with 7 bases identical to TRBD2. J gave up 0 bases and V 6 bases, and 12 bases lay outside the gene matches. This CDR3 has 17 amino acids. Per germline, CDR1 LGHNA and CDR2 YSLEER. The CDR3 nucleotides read TGCGCCAGCAGTCTTCGTGCAGGGACTACTAGCACAGATACGCAGTATTTT. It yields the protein CASSLRAGTTSTDTQYF.

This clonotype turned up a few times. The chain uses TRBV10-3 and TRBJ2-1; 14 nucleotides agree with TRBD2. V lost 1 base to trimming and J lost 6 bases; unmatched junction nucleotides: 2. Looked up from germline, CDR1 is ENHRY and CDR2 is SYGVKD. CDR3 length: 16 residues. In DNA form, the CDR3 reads TGTGCCATCAGTGAGTTGACTAGCGGGAGGGCCAATGAGCAGTTCTTC. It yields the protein CAISELTSGRANEQFF.